The table lists the clone carrying this T cell receptor beta chain with a few counts. The target antigen is unknown. The entry originates in a study of chemoradiotherapy in HPV16-positive cancers. Using immunoSEQ multiplex PCR, the repertoire was profiled, and TCRdb retains in-frame clones only, with some absent. The table shows about 6,400 clones, with roughly 73% occurring only once. Trimming took off 9 bases at V and 0 bases at J, with 15 bases between the two ends. Germline CDR1 reads MNHNY; CDR2 reads SVGAGI (reference sequence). CDR3 length: 15 amino acids. General study points: Candidate HPV-specific clones and E7-related TCR motifs grew in tumor during treatment.

Samples were taken several times over chemoradiotherapy. This clonotype was sampled from a human donor with HPV-associated anogenital cancer. The sample here was tumor tissue, taken from a patient who underwent chemoradiotherapy. This chain connects TRBV6-6 to TRBJ2-1, with D perhaps matching TRBD2 (5 bases). In DNA form, the CDR3 reads TGTGCCAGTTCACTAGGTCCGAGCTCCTACAATGAGCAGTTCTTC. Residues: CASSLGPSSYNEQFF.